This TCR beta chain was captured by sequencing in a study of cytomegalovirus exposure and HLA in healthy donors. Study background: Unique TCRs from HLA-typed donors, 75 million to 100 million of them, were held in an early data release.

The junction had 4 bases not matched to a gene; V was cut back by 5 bases and J by 2 bases. This CDR3 spans 15 amino acids. CDR1 SGHTA and CDR2 FQGNSA come from the germline V gene. Vbeta (60) and Jbeta (13) primers were used in the PCR. Clones were sequenced by immunoSEQ multiplex PCR, and TCRdb holds only the in-frame ones, with some missing. This sample carries about 170,000 clones, roughly 80% of them seen once, and the ten largest clones take about 2.4%. The TCR comes from a male donor in good health and CMV-seronegative. This chain connects TRBV7-2 to TRBJ2-5, with TRBD2 identical over 11 bases. Material for sequencing was PBMCs. CDR3 DNA sequence: TGTGCCAGCAGCCAAGGGACTAGCGGACAAGAGACCCAGTACTTC. This translates into CASSQGTSGQETQYF.